This T cell receptor beta chain was identified in a study of vaccination effects on CD4 cells after COVID-19. At the level of the study: Following the second dose by a median of 72 days, the post-vaccine samples were obtained.

Notes on this clone: The antigen is not known.

Germline CDR1 is SGHTA and CDR2 is FQGNSA. The CDR3 has 14 amino acids. J lost 8 bases, V lost 5 bases, and 9 bases had no gene match. Produced via immunoSEQ multiplex PCR; TCRdb's table is partial and in-frame only. The sample has about 45,000 clones; about three quarters are singletons. At the end of over 8 days of culture, CD4+ T cells were isolated. All study participants received two doses of BNT162b2 or mRNA-1273 vaccine. Days 3 and 7 saw half the medium replaced with IL-2 medium. This chain links TRBV7-2 with TRBJ2-4; 7 bases fit TRBD2. The sample was CD4+ T cells from PBMCs cultured without peptide, taken after COVID-19 vaccination. This sequence originates from a human donor who received a COVID-19 vaccine. In DNA, the CDR3 is TGTGCCAGCAGCCCAGGGAGGGGTTGGTACATTCAGTACTTC. Translating it yields CASSPGRGWYIQYF.